This T cell receptor beta chain was sequenced in a study of shared clonotypes between healthy human individuals. Whole-study findings and limits: Larger estimated richness was generally recorded for naive subsets relative to memory subsets. The authors sampled blood alone, and tissue repertoires likely differ.

Germline CDR1 and CDR2: KGHSH and LQKENI. CDR3 length equals 13 residues. Trimming stripped 2 bases from V and 6 bases from J, with 11 bases between. About this clone: Its specificity is unknown.

Measured with immunoSEQ multiplex PCR; TCRdb has only the in-frame clones, and not every one. The sample lists hundreds of thousands of clones, about 78% occurring once. Each donor was a Caucasian adult residing in Nashville, Tennessee. Source material: memory CD4+ T cells sorted from blood. Subset described: CD45RA-negative fraction. This TCR was sampled from a woman in her twenties or thirties in good health. The V call is TRBV18, the J call TRBJ2-7; D is ambiguous. CDR3 DNA: TGTGCCAGCTCACCATTGGCAGTAGGCGAGCAGTACTTC. Translating it yields CASSPLAVGEQYF.